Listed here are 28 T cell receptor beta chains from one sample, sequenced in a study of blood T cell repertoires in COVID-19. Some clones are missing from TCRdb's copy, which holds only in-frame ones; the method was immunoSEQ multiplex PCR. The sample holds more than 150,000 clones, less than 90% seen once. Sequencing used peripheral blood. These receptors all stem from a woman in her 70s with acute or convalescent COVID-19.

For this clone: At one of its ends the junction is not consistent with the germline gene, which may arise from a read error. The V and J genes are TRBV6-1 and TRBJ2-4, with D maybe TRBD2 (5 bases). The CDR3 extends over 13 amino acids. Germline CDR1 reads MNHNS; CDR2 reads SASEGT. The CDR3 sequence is CASSEGGGGPGDF. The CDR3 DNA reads TGTGCCAGCAGTGAAGGAGGTGGTGGCCCCGGGGACTTC.

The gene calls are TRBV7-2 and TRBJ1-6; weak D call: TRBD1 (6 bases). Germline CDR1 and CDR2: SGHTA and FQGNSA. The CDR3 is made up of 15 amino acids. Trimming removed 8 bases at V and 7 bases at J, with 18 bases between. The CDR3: CASGFPGQQNSPLHF. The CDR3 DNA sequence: TGTGCCAGCGGATTCCCTGGACAGCAAAATTCACCCCTCCACTTT.

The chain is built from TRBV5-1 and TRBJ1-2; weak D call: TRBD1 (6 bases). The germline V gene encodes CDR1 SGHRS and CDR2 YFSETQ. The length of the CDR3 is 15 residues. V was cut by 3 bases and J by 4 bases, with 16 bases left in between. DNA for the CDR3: TGCGCCAGCAGCTGGGGTCCAGGGGACCCCTATGGCTACACCTTC. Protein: CASSWGPGDPYGYTF.

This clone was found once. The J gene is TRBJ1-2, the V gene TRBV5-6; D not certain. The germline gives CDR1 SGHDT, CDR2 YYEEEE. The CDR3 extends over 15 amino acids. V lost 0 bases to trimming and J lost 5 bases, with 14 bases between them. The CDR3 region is CASSLVSGREYGYTF. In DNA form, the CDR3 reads TGTGCCAGCAGCTTGGTATCCGGACGGGAATATGGCTACACCTTC.

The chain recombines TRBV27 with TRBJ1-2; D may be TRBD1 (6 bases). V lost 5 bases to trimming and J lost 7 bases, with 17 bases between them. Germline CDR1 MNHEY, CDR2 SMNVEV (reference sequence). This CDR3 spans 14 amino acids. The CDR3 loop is CASSTDRTGGGYTF. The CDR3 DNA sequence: TGTGCCAGCAGTACCGACAGGACCGGTGGTGGCTACACCTTC.

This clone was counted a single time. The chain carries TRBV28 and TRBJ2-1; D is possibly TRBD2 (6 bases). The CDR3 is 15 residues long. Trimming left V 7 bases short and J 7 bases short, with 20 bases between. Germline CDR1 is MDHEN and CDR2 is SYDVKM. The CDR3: CASTREGFGGNEQFF. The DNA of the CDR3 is TGTGCCAGCACCCGCGAAGGGTTTGGAGGGAATGAGCAGTTCTTC.

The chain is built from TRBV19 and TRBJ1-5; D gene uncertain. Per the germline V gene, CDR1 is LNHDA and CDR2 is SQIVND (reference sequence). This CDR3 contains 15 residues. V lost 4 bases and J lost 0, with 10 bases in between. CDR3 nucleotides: TGTGCCAGTAGTAGCCACGAGGGTAGCAATCAGCCCCAGCATTTT. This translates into CASSSHEGSNQPQHF.

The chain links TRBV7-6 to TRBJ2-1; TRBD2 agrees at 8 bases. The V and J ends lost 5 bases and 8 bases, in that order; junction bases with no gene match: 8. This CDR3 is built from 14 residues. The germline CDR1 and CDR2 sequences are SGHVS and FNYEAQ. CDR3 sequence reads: CASSRLALGDEQFF. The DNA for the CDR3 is TGTGCCAGCAGCCGACTAGCGTTGGGGGATGAGCAGTTCTTC.

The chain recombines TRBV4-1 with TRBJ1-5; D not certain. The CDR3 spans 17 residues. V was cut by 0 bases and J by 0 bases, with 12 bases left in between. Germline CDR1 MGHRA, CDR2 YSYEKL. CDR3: CASSQDPLGYSNQPQHF. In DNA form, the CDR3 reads TGCGCCAGCAGCCAAGATCCCCTCGGTTATAGCAATCAGCCCCAGCATTTT.

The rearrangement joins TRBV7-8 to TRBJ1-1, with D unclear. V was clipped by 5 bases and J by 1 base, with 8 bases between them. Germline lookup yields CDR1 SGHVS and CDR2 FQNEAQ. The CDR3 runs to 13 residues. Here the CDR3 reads CASSVGRNTEAFF. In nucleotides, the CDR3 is TGTGCCAGCAGCGTCGGGAGGAACACTGAAGCTTTCTTT. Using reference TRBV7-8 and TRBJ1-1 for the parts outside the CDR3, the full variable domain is GAGVSQSPRYKVAKRGQDVALRCDPISGHVSLFWYQQALGQGPEFLTYFQNEAQLDKSGLPSDRFFAERPEGSVSTLKIQRTQQEDSAVYLCASSVGRNTEAFFGQGTRLTVV.

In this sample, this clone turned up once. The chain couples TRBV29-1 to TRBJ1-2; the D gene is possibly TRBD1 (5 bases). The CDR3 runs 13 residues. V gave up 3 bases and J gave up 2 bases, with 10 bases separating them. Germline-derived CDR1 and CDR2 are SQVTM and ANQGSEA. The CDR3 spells CSVDKTDNYGYTF. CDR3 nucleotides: TGCAGCGTTGATAAGACAGACAACTATGGCTACACCTTC.

The CDR3 coding sequence is TGTGCCAGCAGTCGATCCCCAGGGGTTATGAGGAGCAATGAGCAGTTCTTC. It is translated as CASSRSPGVMRSNEQFF. The rearrangement joins TRBV6-6 to TRBJ2-1, with D possibly matching TRBD1 (6 bases). CDR3 length: 17 residues. CDR1 is MNHNY, CDR2 SVGAGI, per germline (reference sequence). The germline V and J ends were trimmed by 5 bases and 6 bases, with 23 bases remaining between them.

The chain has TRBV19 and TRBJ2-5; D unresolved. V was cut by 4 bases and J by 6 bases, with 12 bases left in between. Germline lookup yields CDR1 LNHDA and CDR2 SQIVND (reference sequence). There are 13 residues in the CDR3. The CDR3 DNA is TGTGCCAGTAGTACTGAGAGAAGAAAGACCCAGTACTTC. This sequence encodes CASSTERRKTQYF.

DNA of the CDR3: TGTGCCAGCAGCTTGTTCCATCCAGGCACTGAGCAGTTCTTC. Residues: CASSLFHPGTEQFF. The genes are TRBV5-6 and TRBJ2-1; the D is unclear. V was trimmed by 1 base and J by 9 bases, leaving 14 bases between them. The CDR3 length is 14 residues. CDR1 and CDR2 from the germline V gene are SGHDT and YYEEEE.

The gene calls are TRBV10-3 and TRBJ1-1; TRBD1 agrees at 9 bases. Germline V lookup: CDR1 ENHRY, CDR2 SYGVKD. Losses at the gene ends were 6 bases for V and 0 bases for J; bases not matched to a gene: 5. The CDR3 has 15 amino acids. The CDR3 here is CAIRAGQGLNTEAFF. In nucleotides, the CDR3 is TGTGCCATCAGAGCCGGACAGGGGTTGAACACTGAAGCTTTCTTT.

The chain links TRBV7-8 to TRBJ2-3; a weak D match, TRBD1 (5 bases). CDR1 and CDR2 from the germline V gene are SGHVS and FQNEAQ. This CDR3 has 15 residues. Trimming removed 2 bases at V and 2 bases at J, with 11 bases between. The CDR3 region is CASSLWGGNTDTQYF. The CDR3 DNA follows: TGTGCCAGCAGCTTATGGGGCGGAAACACAGATACGCAGTATTTT.

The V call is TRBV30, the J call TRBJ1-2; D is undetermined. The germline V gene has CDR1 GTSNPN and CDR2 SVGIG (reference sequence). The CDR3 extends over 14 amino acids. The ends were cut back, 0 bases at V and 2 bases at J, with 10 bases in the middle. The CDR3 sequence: CAWSVRPRNYGYTF. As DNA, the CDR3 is TGTGCCTGGAGTGTACGTCCCAGGAACTATGGCTACACCTTC.

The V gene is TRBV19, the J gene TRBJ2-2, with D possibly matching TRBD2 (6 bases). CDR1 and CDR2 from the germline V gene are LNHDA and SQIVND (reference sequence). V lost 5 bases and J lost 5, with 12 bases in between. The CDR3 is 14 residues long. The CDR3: CASSARAGTGELFF. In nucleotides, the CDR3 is TGTGCCAGTAGTGCCCGGGCGGGGACCGGGGAGCTGTTTTTT.

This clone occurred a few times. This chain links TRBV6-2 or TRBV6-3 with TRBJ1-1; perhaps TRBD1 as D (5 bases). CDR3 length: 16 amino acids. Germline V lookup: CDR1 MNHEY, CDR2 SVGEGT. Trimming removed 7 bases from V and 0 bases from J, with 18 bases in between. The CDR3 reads CASNPRGGIMNTEAFF. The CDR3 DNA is TGTGCCAGCAACCCCCGGGGGGGAATCATGAACACTGAAGCTTTCTTT.

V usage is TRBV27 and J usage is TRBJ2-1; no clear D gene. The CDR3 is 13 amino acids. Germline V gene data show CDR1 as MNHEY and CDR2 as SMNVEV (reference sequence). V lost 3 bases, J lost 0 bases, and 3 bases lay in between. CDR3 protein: CASSFSSYNEQFF. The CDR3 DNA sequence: TGTGCCAGCAGTTTTAGCTCCTACAATGAGCAGTTCTTC.

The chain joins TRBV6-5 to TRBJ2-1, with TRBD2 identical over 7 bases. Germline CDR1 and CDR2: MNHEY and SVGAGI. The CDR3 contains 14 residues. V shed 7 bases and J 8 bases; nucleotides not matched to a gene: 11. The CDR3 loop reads CASTLRVSGDEQFF. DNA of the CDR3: TGTGCCAGCACCCTCCGGGTGAGCGGGGATGAGCAGTTCTTC.

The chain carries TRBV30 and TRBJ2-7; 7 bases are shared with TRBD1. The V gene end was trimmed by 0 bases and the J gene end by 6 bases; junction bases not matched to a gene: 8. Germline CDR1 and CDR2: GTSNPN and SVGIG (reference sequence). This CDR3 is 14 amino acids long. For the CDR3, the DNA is TGTGCCTGGAGTGTAACAGGGGCCCAGGTCGAGCAGTACTTC. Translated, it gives CAWSVTGAQVEQYF.

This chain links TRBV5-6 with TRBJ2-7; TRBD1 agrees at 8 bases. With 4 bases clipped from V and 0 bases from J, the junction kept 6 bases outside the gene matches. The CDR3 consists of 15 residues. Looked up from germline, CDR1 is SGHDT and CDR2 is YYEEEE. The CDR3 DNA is TGTGCCAGCAGCCCAGGGGGACAGGACTCCTACGAGCAGTACTTC. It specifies CASSPGGQDSYEQYF.

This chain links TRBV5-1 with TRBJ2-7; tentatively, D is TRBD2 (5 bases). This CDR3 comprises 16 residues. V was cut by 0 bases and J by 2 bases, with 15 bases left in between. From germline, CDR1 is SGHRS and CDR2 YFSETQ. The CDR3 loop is CASSLVDYGPPYEQYF. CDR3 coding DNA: TGCGCCAGCAGCTTGGTAGACTACGGACCCCCCTACGAGCAGTACTTC. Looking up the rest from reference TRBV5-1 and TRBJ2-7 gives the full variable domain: KAGVTQTPRYLIKTRGQQVTLSCSPISGHRSVSWYQQTPGQGLQFLFEYFSETQRNKGNFPGRFSGRQFSNSRSEMNVSTLELGDSALYLCASSLVDYGPPYEQYFGPGTRLTVT.

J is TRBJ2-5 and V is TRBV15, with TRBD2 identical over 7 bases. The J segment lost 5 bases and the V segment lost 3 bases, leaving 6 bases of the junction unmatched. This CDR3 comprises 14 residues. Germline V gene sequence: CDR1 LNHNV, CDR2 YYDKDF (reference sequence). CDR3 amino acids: CATSRWGRVETQYF. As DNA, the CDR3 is TGTGCCACCAGCAGGTGGGGGAGGGTTGAGACCCAGTACTTC. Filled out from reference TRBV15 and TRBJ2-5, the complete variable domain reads DAMVIQNPRYQVTQFGKPVTLSCSQTLNHNVMYWYQQKSSQAPKLLFHYYDKDFNNEADTPDNFQSRRPNTSFCFLDIRSPGLGDTAMYLCATSRWGRVETQYFGPGTRLLVL.

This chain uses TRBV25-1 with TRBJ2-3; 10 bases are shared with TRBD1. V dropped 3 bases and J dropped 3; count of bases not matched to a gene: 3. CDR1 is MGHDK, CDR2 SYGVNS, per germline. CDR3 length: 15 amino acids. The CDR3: CASSDDRGLTDTQYF. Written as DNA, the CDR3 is TGTGCCAGCAGTGACGACAGGGGGCTTACAGATACGCAGTATTTT.

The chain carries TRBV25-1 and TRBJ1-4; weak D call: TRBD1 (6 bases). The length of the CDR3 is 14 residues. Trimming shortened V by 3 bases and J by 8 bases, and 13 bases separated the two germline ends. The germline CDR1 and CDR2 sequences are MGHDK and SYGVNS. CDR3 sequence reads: CASSEDSPREKLFF. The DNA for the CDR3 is TGTGCCAGCAGTGAGGACAGCCCAAGGGAAAAACTGTTTTTT. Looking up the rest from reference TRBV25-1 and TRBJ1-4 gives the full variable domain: EADIYQTPRYLVIGTGKKITLECSQTMGHDKMYWYQQDPGMELHLIHYSYGVNSTEKGDLSSESTVSRIRTEHFPLTLESARPSHTSQYLCASSEDSPREKLFFGSGTQLSVL.

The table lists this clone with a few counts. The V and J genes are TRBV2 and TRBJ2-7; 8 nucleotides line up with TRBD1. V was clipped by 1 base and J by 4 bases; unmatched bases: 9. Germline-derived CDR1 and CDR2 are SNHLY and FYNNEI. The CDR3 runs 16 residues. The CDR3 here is CASSEGSGGGRYEQYF. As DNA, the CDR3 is TGTGCCAGCAGTGAAGGCTCAGGGGGCGGTCGGTACGAGCAGTACTTC.